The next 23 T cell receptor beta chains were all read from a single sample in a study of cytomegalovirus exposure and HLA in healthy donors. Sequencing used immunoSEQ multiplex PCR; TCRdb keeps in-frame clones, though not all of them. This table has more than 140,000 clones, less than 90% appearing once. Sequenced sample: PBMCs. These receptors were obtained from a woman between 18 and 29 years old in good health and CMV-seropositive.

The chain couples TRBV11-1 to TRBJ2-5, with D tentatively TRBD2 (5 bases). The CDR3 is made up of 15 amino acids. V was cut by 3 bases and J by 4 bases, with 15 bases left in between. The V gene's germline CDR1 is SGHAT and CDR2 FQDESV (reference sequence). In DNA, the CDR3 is TGTGCCAGCAGCTTGAGTGGAGAGGGATTAGAGACCCAGTACTTC. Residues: CASSLSGEGLETQYF.

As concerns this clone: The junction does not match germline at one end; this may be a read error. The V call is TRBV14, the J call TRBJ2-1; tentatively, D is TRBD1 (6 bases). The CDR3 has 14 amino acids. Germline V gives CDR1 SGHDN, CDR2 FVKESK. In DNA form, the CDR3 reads TGTGCCAGCAGTCAAGTTGGACAGTTCAATGAGCAGTTCTTC. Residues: CASSQVGQFNEQFF. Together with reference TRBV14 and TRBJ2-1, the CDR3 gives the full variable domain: EAGVTQFPSHSVIEKGQTVTLRCDPISGHDNLYWYRRVMGKEIKFLLHFVKESKQDESGMPNNRFLAERTGGTYSTLKVQPAELEDSGVYFCASSQVGQFNEQFFGPGTRLTVL.

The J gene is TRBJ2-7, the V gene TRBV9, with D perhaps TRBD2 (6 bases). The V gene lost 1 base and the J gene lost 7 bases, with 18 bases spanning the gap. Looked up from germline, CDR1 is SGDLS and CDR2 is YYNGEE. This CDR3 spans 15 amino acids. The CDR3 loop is CASSVLASIPDEQYF. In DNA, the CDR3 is TGTGCCAGCAGCGTACTAGCGTCCATACCCGATGAGCAGTACTTC.

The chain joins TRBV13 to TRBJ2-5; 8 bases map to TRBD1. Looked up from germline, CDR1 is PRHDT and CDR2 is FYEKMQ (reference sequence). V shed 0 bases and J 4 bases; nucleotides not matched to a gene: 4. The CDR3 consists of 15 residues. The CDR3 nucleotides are TGTGCCAGCAGCTTAGGCCAACAGGGGGGAGAGACCCAGTACTTC. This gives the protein CASSLGQQGGETQYF.

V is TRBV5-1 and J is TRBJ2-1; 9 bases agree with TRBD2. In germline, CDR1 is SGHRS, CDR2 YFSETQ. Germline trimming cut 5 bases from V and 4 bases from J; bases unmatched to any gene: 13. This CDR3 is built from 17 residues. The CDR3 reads CASRSSLAGDLYNEQFF. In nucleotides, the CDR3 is TGCGCCAGCAGGTCTTCGTTAGCGGGAGATTTATACAATGAGCAGTTCTTC.

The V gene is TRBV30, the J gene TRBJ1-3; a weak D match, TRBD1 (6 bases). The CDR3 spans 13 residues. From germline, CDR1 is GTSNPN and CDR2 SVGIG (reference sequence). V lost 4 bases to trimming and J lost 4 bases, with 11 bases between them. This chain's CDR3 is CAWNMDRGNTIYF. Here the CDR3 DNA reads TGTGCCTGGAACATGGACAGAGGAAACACCATATATTTT.

The CDR3 sequence is CASSLSAVGNTIYF. CDR3 sequence (DNA): TGTGCCAGCAGTTTATCAGCGGTTGGAAACACCATATATTTT. The V call is TRBV28, the J call TRBJ1-3; D remains unclear. Germline V CDR1 and CDR2: MDHEN, SYDVKM. Trimming pared 1 base from V and 3 bases from J, leaving 7 bases between. The CDR3 covers 14 residues.

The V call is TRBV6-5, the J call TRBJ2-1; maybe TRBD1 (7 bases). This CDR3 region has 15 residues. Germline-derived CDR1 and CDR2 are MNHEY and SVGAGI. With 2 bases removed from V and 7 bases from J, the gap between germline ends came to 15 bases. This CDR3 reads CASSYGPGGSNEQFF. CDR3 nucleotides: TGTGCCAGCAGTTACGGCCCAGGGGGGTCGAATGAGCAGTTCTTC.

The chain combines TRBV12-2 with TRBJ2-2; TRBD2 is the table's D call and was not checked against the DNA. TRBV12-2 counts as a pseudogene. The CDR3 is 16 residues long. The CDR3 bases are TGTGCAAGTCGCTTAGGAGAGCGGCTGGGCACCGGGGAGCTGTTTTTT. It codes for CASRLGERLGTGELFF.

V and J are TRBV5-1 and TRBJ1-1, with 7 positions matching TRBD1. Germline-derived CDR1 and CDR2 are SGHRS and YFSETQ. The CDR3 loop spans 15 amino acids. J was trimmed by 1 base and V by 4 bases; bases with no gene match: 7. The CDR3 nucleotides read TGCGCCAGCAGCGGCTGGGACAGCGCGAACACTGAAGCTTTCTTT. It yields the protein CASSGWDSANTEAFF. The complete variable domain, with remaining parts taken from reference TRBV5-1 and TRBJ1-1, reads KAGVTQTPRYLIKTRGQQVTLSCSPISGHRSVSWYQQTPGQGLQFLFEYFSETQRNKGNFPGRFSGRQFSNSRSEMNVSTLELGDSALYLCASSGWDSANTEAFFGQGTRLTVV.

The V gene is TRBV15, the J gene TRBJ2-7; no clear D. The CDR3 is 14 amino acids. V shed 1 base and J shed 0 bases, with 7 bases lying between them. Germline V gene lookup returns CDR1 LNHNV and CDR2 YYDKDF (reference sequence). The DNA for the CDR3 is TGTGCCACCAGCAGAGTGAGTTCCTCCTACGAGCAGTACTTC. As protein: CATSRVSSSYEQYF.

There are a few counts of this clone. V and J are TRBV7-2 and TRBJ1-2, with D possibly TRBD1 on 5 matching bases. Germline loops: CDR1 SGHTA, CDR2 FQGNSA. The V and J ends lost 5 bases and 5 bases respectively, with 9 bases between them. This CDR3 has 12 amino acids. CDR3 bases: TGTGCCAGCAGCCCCCGACAGTATGGCTACACCTTC. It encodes CASSPRQYGYTF.

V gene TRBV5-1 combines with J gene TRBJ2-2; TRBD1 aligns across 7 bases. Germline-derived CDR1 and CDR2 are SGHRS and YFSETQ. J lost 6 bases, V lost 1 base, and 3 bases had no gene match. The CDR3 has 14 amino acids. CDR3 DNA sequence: TGCGCCAGCAGCTTGCAAACAGGGGCCGGGGAGCTGTTTTTT. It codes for CASSLQTGAGELFF.

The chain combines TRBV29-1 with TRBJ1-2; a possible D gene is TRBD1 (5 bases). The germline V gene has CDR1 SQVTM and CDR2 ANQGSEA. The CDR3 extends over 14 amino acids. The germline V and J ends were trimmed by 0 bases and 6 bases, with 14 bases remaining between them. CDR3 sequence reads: CSVEDITRGDGYTF. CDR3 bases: TGCAGCGTTGAAGACATTACGCGGGGGGATGGCTACACCTTC.

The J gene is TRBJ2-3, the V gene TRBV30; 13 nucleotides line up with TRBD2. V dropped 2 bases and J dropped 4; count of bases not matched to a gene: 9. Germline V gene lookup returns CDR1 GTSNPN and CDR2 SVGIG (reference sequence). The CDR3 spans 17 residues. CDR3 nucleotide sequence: TGTGCCTGGAGTAACCCGCGACTAGCGGGGGGCCCAGATACGCAGTATTTT. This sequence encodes CAWSNPRLAGGPDTQYF.

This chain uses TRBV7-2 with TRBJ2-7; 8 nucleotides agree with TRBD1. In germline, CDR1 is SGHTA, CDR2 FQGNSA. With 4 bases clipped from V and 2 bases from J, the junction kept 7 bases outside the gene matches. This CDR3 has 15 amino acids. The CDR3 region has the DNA TGTGCCAGCAGCTCGACAGGGGTGATCACCTACGAGCAGTACTTC. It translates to CASSSTGVITYEQYF. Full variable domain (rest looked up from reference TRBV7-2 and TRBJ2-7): GAGVSQSPSNKVTEKGKDVELRCDPISGHTALYWYRQSLGQGLEFLIYFQGNSAPDKSGLPSDRFSAERTGGSVSTLTIQRTQQEDSAVYLCASSSTGVITYEQYFGPGTRLTVT.

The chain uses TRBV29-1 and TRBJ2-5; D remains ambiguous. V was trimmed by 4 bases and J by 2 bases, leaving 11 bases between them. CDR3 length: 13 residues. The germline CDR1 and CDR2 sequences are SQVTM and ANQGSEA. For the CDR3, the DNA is TGCAGCGTTGCGTTTACTTTACAAGAGACCCAGTACTTC. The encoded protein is CSVAFTLQETQYF.

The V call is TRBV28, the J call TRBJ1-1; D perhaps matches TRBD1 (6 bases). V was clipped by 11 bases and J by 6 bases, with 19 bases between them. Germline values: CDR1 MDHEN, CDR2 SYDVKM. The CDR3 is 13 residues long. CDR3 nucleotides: TGTGCCGCCAGGGGCGGGGGAACCCCTGAAGCTTTCTTT. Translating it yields CAARGGGTPEAFF.

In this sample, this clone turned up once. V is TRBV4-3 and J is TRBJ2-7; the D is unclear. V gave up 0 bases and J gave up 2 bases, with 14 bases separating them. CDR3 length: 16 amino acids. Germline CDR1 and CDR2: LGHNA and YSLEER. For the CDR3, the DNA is TGCGCCAGCAGCCAAGAGAGGTCTATCAATCCCTACGAGCAGTACTTC. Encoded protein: CASSQERSINPYEQYF.

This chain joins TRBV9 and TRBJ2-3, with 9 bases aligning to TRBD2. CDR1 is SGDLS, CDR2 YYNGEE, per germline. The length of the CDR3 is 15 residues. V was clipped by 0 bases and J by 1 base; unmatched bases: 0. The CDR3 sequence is CASSVGLAGTDTQYF. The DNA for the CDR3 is TGTGCCAGCAGCGTAGGACTAGCGGGCACAGATACGCAGTATTTT.

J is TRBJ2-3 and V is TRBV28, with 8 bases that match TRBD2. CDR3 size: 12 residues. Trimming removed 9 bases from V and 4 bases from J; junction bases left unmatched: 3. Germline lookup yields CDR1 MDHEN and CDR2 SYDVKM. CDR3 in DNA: TGTGCCAGTCGGGAGGGACCAGATACGCAGTATTTT. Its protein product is CASREGPDTQYF.

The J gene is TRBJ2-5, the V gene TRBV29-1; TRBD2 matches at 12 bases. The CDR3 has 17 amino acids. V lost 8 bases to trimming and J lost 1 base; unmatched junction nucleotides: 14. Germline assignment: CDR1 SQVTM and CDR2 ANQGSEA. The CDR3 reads CSFYLPGLAGLQETQYF. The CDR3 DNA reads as TGCAGCTTCTACTTACCGGGACTAGCGGGCCTCCAAGAGACCCAGTACTTC.

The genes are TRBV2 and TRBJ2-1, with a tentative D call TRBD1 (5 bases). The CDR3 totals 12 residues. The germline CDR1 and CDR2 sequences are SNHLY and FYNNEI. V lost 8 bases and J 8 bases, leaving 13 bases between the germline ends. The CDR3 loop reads CASGQGKDEQFF. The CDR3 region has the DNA TGTGCCAGCGGGCAGGGTAAGGATGAGCAGTTCTTC.